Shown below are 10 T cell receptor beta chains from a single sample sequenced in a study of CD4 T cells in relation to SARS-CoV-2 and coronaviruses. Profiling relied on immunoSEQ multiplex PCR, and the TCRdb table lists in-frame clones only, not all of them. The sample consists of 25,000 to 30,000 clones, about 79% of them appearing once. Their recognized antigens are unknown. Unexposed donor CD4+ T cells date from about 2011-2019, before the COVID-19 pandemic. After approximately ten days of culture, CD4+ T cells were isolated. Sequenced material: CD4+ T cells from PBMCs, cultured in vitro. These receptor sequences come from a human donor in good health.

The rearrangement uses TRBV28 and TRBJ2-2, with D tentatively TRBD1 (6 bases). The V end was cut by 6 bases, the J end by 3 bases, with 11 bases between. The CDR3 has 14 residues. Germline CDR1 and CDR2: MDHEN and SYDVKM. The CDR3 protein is CASRAGTHTGELFF. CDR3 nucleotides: TGTGCCAGCAGAGCCGGGACACACACCGGGGAGCTGTTTTTT.

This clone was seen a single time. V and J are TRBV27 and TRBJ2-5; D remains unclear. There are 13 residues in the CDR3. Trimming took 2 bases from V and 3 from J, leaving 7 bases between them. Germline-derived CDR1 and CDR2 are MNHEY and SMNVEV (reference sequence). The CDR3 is CASSLVWKETQYF. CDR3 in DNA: TGTGCCAGCAGTTTAGTCTGGAAAGAGACCCAGTACTTC.

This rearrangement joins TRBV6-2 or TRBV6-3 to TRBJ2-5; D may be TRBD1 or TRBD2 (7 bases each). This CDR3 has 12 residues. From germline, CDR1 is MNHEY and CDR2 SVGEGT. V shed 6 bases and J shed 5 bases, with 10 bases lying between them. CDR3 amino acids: CASSQGGETQYF. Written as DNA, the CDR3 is TGTGCCAGCAGCCAGGGGGGGGAGACCCAGTACTTC.

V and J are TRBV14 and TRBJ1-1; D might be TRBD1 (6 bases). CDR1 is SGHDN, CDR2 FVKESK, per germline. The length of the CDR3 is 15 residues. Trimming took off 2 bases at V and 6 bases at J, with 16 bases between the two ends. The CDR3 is CASSQFFLQGAEAFF. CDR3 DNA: TGTGCCAGCAGCCAATTTTTCTTACAGGGTGCTGAAGCTTTCTTT.

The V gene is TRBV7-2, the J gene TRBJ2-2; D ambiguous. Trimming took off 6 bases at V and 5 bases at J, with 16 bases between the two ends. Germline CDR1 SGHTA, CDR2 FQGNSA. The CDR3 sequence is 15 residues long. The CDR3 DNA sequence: TGTGCCAGCAGTATACGTGGGGTTGGGACCGGGGAGCTGTTTTTT. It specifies CASSIRGVGTGELFF.

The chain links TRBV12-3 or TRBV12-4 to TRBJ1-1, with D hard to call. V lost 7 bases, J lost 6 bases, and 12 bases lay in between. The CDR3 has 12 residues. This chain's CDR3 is CASNRERSEAFF. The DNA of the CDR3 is TGTGCCAGCAACCGAGAAAGGTCTGAAGCTTTCTTT.

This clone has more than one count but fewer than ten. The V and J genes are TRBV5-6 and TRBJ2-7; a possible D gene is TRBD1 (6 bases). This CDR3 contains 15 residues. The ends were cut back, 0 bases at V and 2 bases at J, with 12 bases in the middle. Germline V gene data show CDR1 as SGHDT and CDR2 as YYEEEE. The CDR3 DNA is TGTGCCAGCAGCTTGGGAAACAGGGCCCCCTACGAGCAGTACTTC. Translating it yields CASSLGNRAPYEQYF.

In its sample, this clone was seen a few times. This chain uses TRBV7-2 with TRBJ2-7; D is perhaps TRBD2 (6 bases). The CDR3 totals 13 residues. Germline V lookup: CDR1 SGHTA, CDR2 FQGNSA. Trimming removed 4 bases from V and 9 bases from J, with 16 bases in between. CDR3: CASSSGERAGQYF. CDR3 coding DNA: TGTGCCAGCAGCTCTGGTGAGCGGGCTGGGCAGTACTTC.

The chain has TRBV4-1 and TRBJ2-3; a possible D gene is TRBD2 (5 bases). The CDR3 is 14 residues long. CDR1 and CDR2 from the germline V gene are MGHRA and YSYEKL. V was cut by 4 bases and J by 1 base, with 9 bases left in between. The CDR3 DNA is TGCGCCAGCAGCCTTTTCGGGGGCACAGATACGCAGTATTTT. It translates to CASSLFGGTDTQYF.

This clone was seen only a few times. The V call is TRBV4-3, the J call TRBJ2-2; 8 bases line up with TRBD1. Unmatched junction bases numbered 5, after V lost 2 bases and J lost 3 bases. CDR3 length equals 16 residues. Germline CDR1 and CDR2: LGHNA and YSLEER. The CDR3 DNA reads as TGCGCCAGCAGCCAAACCAGGGGGCGCGACACCGGGGAGCTGTTTTTT. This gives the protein CASSQTRGRDTGELFF.